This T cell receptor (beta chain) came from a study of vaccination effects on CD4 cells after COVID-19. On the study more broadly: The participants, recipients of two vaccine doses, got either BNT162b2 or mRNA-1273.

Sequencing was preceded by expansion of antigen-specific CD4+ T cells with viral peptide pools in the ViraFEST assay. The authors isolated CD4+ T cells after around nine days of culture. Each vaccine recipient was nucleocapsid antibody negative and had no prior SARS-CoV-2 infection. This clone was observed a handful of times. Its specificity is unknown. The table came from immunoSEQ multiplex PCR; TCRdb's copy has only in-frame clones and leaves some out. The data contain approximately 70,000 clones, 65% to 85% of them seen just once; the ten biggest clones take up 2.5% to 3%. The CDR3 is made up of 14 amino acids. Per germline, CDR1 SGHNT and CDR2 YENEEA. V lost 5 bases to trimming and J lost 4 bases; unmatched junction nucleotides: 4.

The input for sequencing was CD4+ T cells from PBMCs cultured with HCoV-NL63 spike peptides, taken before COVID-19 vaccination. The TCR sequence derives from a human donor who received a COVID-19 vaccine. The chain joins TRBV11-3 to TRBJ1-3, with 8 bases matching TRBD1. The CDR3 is CASSPTGVGNTIYF. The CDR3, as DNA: TGTGCCAGCAGCCCGACAGGGGTCGGAAACACCATATATTTT.